This record covers a single TCR beta chain. Its antigen remains unknown. Germline-derived CDR1 and CDR2 are SGHVS and FNYEAQ. This CDR3 has 19 residues. V shed 0 bases and J shed 0 bases, with 15 bases lying between them. This entry belongs to a study of vaccination effects on CD4 cells after COVID-19. Study conclusions and caveats: Cross-reactivity with common cold coronaviruses was shown by only 1 of 255 vaccine-induced clones in healthy vaccinees. Long after vaccination, the clones induced by infection and by vaccine shrank markedly in size.

Antigen-specific CD4+ T cells were expanded with viral peptide pools in the ViraFEST assay before sequencing. With approximately 10 days of culture completed, CD4+ T cells were isolated. Every participant took two doses of the BNT162b2 or mRNA-1273 vaccine. For each well, about 1.8 million PBMC were cultured with 8 to 10 IU/ml IL-2 and roughly 9.8 ug/ml peptides. Replacing half the medium with IL-2 medium was done on days 3 and 7. Assay used: immunoSEQ multiplex PCR; TCRdb lists only in-frame clones, some missing. Of tens of thousands of clones in the sample, roughly 79% were seen once. The sample was CD4+ T cells from PBMCs cultured with SARS-CoV-2 spike peptides, taken after COVID-19 vaccination. This receptor was taken from a human donor who received a COVID-19 vaccine. Some clones in this sample may be carry-over from other donors' samples. The rearrangement links TRBV7-6 to TRBJ1-6; maybe TRBD1 (5 bases). CDR3 region: CASSLARGQHSSYNSPLHF. CDR3 nucleotide sequence: TGTGCCAGCAGCTTAGCAAGGGGCCAGCATAGCTCCTATAATTCACCCCTCCACTTT.